The 27 T cell receptor beta chains in this list originate from one sample, sequenced in a study of T-cell reconstitution after alpha-beta-depleted transplantation in children. The TCRbeta library was prepared with unique molecular identifiers. TCRdb reanalysed the PCR reads using MiXCR and keeps one entry per CDR3 protein. This sample has some 830,000 distinct CDR3 sequences, with 16% found just once. Here the sequenced sample was PBMCs, mostly from graft donor cells, taken 360 days after TCRalphabeta/CD19-depleted stem cell transplant. The receptors shown here come from a male patient under 18 who had a stem cell transplant for acute lymphoblastic leukemia, so the T cells may come from the graft donor.

The sample holds one count of this clonotype. V and J are TRBV4-1 and TRBJ2-6, with 8 positions matching TRBD1. Losses at the gene ends were 0 bases for V and 3 bases for J; bases not matched to a gene: 16. The CDR3 totals 21 residues. CDR1 and CDR2 from the germline V gene are MGHRA and YSYEKL. CDR3 residues: CASSQDRFIGTGPFGANVLTF. CDR3 nucleotide sequence: TGCGCCAGCAGCCAAGATAGGTTTATCGGGACAGGCCCCTTTGGGGCCAACGTCCTGACTTTC.

V is TRBV12-3 or TRBV12-4 and J is TRBJ2-3, with 11 bases lining up with TRBD2. V was clipped by 5 bases and J by 0 bases; unmatched bases: 4. This CDR3 has 16 amino acids. The CDR3 loop reads CASSGTSGASTDTQYF. In nucleotides, the CDR3 is TGTGCCAGCAGTGGGACTAGCGGAGCAAGCACAGATACGCAGTATTTT.

This clonotype was counted a few times. The genes are TRBV7-9 and TRBJ1-1; D ambiguous. Germline V gene data show CDR1 as SEHNR and CDR2 as FQNEAQ (reference sequence). Trimming cost V 4 bases and J 1 base, with 22 bases left between them. The CDR3 extends over 18 amino acids. The CDR3: CASSSLPAASATNTEAFF. The CDR3 nucleotides read TGTGCCAGCAGCTCGCTACCGGCTGCGTCTGCCACGAACACTGAAGCTTTCTTT.

This clonotype was detected many times. This chain links TRBV5-5 with TRBJ2-5, with D possibly TRBD1 on 6 matching bases. This CDR3 contains 17 residues. V was shortened by 0 bases and J by 1 base, with 16 bases between the two germline ends. Germline CDR1 SGHKS, CDR2 YYEKEE (reference sequence). CDR3 amino acids: CASSLVVGALGQETQYF. CDR3 nucleotides: TGTGCCAGCAGCTTGGTGGTGGGGGCTTTAGGCCAAGAGACCCAGTACTTC.

This clonotype was counted ten times or more. The V gene is TRBV5-1, the J gene TRBJ2-6; D gene uncertain. The CDR3 is 14 amino acids. Germline lookup yields CDR1 SGHRS and CDR2 YFSETQ. With 3 bases removed from V and 2 bases from J, the gap between germline ends came to 6 bases. In nucleotides, the CDR3 is TGCGCCAGCAGCTGGGATGCTGGGGCCAACGTCCTGACTTTC. Protein: CASSWDAGANVLTF.

The sample holds a few counts of this clonotype. The J gene is TRBJ2-7, the V gene TRBV19, with 8 bases lining up with TRBD1. Germline CDR1 LNHDA, CDR2 SQIVND (reference sequence). The CDR3 has 15 residues. The V segment lost 3 bases and the J segment 2 bases; nucleotides outside the gene matches: 6. The CDR3 here is CASSIFRGPAYEQYF. CDR3 coding DNA: TGTGCCAGTAGTATCTTCAGGGGGCCGGCCTACGAGCAGTACTTC.

This clonotype was seen a handful of times. The chain couples TRBV20-1 to TRBJ2-3; possible D gene TRBD1, 6 bases. Trimming pared 1 base from V and 1 base from J, leaving 15 bases between. This CDR3 is 16 amino acids long. The germline CDR1 and CDR2 sequences are DFQATT and SNEGSKA (reference sequence). The CDR3 coding sequence is TGCAGTGCTAGAGCTACCGCAGGGGTGGGCACAGATACGCAGTATTTT. It encodes CSARATAGVGTDTQYF.

This clonotype has only a few counts. The DNA for the CDR3 is TGCGCCAGCAGCCCGACTTGGCTATCCTATACGCAGTATTTT. Residues: CASSPTWLSYTQYF. The chain is built from TRBV4-1 and TRBJ2-3; D not resolved. The V end lost 4 bases, the J end lost 7 bases, and 15 bases lay between the germline ends. Germline V gene data show CDR1 as MGHRA and CDR2 as YSYEKL. The CDR3 has 14 residues.

This chain links TRBV5-6 with TRBJ2-7; TRBD1 or TRBD2 may be the D gene (5 bases each). The V and J ends lost 4 bases and 3 bases respectively, with 35 bases between them. Germline V CDR1 and CDR2: SGHDT, YYEEEE. The CDR3 totals 21 residues. The CDR3 coding sequence is TGTGCCAGCAGCCAGAAAAAACGGGACCGAGTTCACTTCGTCAAACTCTACGAGCAGTACTTC. Translation gives CASSQKKRDRVHFVKLYEQYF.

The CDR3 sequence is CASSFRQTGETQYF. CDR3 bases: TGCGCCAGCAGCTTTAGACAGACGGGAGAGACCCAGTACTTC. This chain links TRBV5-1 with TRBJ2-5; maybe TRBD1 (5 bases). The germline V gene encodes CDR1 SGHRS and CDR2 YFSETQ. The CDR3 consists of 14 residues. V was shortened by 2 bases and J by 4 bases, with 12 bases between the two germline ends.

The table lists this clonotype with a few counts. The CDR3 DNA reads as TGTGCCAGCAGCTTGTCCAGATTGGGCGGGATGAGTACCGGGGAGCTGTTTTTT. It encodes CASSLSRLGGMSTGELFF. The rearrangement links TRBV5-5 to TRBJ2-2; D is perhaps TRBD2 (6 bases). CDR1 is SGHKS, CDR2 YYEKEE, per germline (reference sequence). This CDR3 is 18 amino acids long. V was clipped by 1 base and J by 5 bases, with 21 bases between them. The full variable domain, its missing parts supplied by reference TRBV5-5 and TRBJ2-2, is DAGVTQSPTHLIKTRGQQVTLRCSPISGHKSVSWYQQVLGQGPQFIFQYYEKEERGRGNFPDRFSARQFPNYSSELNVNALLLGDSALYLCASSLSRLGGMSTGELFFGEGSRLTVL.

This clonotype was seen many times. CDR3 DNA sequence: TGTGCCATCAGTGAGCCGGGACAGTACTACAATGAGCAGTTCTTC. Protein: CAISEPGQYYNEQFF. This sequence joins TRBV10-3 and TRBJ2-1; TRBD1 matches 7 bases. V was clipped by 2 bases and J by 3 bases; unmatched bases: 4. Germline CDR1 reads ENHRY; CDR2 reads SYGVKD. This CDR3 contains 15 residues.

The gene calls are TRBV20-1 and TRBJ2-1; 7 bases line up with TRBD2. The CDR3 totals 16 residues. The V segment lost 0 bases and the J segment 7 bases; nucleotides outside the gene matches: 12. Looked up from germline, CDR1 is DFQATT and CDR2 is SNEGSKA (reference sequence). The CDR3 sequence: CSARDWGTNVWNEQFF. CDR3 in DNA: TGCAGTGCTAGAGATTGGGGGACTAATGTATGGAATGAGCAGTTCTTC.

V usage is TRBV11-1 and J usage is TRBJ2-2, with D perhaps matching TRBD2 (5 bases). This CDR3 spans 18 amino acids. Looked up from germline, CDR1 is SGHAT and CDR2 is FQDESV (reference sequence). The V end was cut by 4 bases, the J end by 0 bases, with 18 bases between. In DNA form, the CDR3 reads TGTGCCAGCAGCTACGGGCGTCGGACTCGATCGAACACCGGGGAGCTGTTTTTT. This translates into CASSYGRRTRSNTGELFF.

The sample holds many counts of this clonotype. The rearrangement links TRBV7-9 to TRBJ2-1; TRBD2 is a possible D gene (5 bases). Per the germline V gene, CDR1 is SEHNR and CDR2 is FQNEAQ (reference sequence). CDR3 size: 15 residues. V was clipped by 5 bases and J by 5 bases, with 16 bases between them. CDR3 sequence: CASSLQHSENNEQFF. In nucleotides, the CDR3 is TGTGCCAGCAGCCTCCAGCATAGCGAGAACAATGAGCAGTTCTTC.

The V call is TRBV24-1, the J call TRBJ2-1; a possible D gene is TRBD2 (6 bases). This CDR3 has 11 amino acids. The germline V and J ends were trimmed by 7 bases and 8 bases, with 8 bases remaining between them. In germline, CDR1 is KGHDR, CDR2 SFDVKD. The CDR3 protein is CATSRLDEQFF. Written as DNA, the CDR3 is TGTGCCACCAGCCGACTAGATGAGCAGTTCTTC.

The rearrangement links TRBV6-2 or TRBV6-3 to TRBJ2-3; 11 positions match TRBD2. After removal of 11 bases from V and 6 bases from J, the junction contained 10 bases not matched to a gene. The CDR3 spans 14 residues. Germline values: CDR1 MNHEY, CDR2 SVGEGT. The DNA for the CDR3 is TGTGCCGGAGGGACTAGCGGTCGTTCGGATACGCAGTATTTT. This sequence encodes CAGGTSGRSDTQYF.

This chain connects TRBV7-9 to TRBJ2-3, with 7 nucleotides matching TRBD2. Germline CDR1 and CDR2: SEHNR and FQNEAQ (reference sequence). The J segment lost 6 bases and the V segment lost 3 bases, leaving 3 bases of the junction unmatched. CDR3 length: 13 residues. CDR3 loop: CASSFPGRDTQYF. In DNA form, the CDR3 reads TGTGCCAGCAGCTTTCCCGGGAGGGATACGCAGTATTTT.

This chain joins TRBV12-3 or TRBV12-4 and TRBJ2-1, with D perhaps TRBD2 (6 bases). The germline V and J ends were trimmed by 4 bases and 4 bases, with 17 bases remaining between them. CDR3 length: 16 residues. CDR3: CASSSIGTEGYNEQFF. CDR3 bases: TGTGCCAGCAGTTCCATCGGGACGGAGGGGTACAATGAGCAGTTCTTC.

This rearrangement joins TRBV12-3 or TRBV12-4 to TRBJ2-5, with D perhaps matching TRBD1 or TRBD2 (7 bases each). The V gene lost 5 bases and the J gene lost 3 bases, with 13 bases spanning the gap. This CDR3 spans 14 amino acids. CDR3 sequence reads: CASSPQGGKETQYF. The CDR3 DNA follows: TGTGCCAGCAGTCCCCAGGGGGGGAAAGAGACCCAGTACTTC.

This chain joins TRBV3-1 and TRBJ2-5, with 7 positions matching TRBD2. Germline V gives CDR1 LGHDT, CDR2 YNNKEL (reference sequence). The V segment lost 0 bases and the J segment 5 bases; nucleotides outside the gene matches: 15. The CDR3 runs 18 residues. This chain's CDR3 is CASSQDVGEGGQVETQYF. In nucleotides, the CDR3 is TGTGCCAGCAGCCAAGATGTAGGGGAGGGCGGGCAAGTTGAGACCCAGTACTTC.

This clonotype was picked up one time. The chain carries TRBV5-1 and TRBJ2-1, with 10 bases matching TRBD2. CDR3 length: 16 residues. Germline values: CDR1 SGHRS, CDR2 YFSETQ. V lost 4 bases to trimming and J lost 8 bases; unmatched junction nucleotides: 12. The CDR3 DNA reads TGCGCCAGCAGCGCGCCGCCAAGCGGGAGGGCCTATGAGCAGTTCTTC. Amino acids: CASSAPPSGRAYEQFF.

The chain carries TRBV3-1 and TRBJ2-1, with 8 bases lining up with TRBD2. There are 18 residues in the CDR3. The junction had 11 bases not matched to a gene; V was cut back by 0 bases and J by 4 bases. CDR1 is LGHDT, CDR2 YNNKEL, per germline (reference sequence). DNA for the CDR3: TGTGCCAGCAGCCAAGATATTCCCAGCGGGAGATGGTACAATGAGCAGTTCTTC. Its protein is CASSQDIPSGRWYNEQFF.

Concerning this clonotype: The junction and the germline gene differ at one end; a read error may be behind it. The chain combines TRBV7-6 with TRBJ2-1; tentative D call: TRBD2 (5 bases). The germline V gene encodes CDR1 SGHVS and CDR2 FNYEAQ. The CDR3 runs to 13 residues. The chain's CDR3 is CANSLSGYNEQFF. The CDR3 DNA reads as TGTGCCAACAGCTTAAGCGGCTACAATGAGCAGTTCTTC.

Only a few counts were recorded for this clonotype. This rearrangement joins TRBV18 to TRBJ2-7; no firm D call. Trimming took 1 base from V and 2 from J, leaving 12 bases between them. The CDR3 extends over 15 amino acids. Germline lookup yields CDR1 KGHSH and CDR2 LQKENI. CDR3 region: CASSPRKQTPYEQYF. In nucleotides, the CDR3 is TGTGCCAGCTCACCACGAAAACAGACCCCCTACGAGCAGTACTTC.

The table lists this clonotype with a few counts. The V call is TRBV29-1, the J call TRBJ1-2; D unresolved. The ends were cut back, 4 bases at V and 5 bases at J, with 17 bases in the middle. This CDR3 contains 14 residues. Germline CDR1 is SQVTM and CDR2 is ANQGSEA. In nucleotides, the CDR3 is TGCAGCGTTGCCCCCCGACTCCATACTTATGGCTACACCTTC. This gives the protein CSVAPRLHTYGYTF.

V is TRBV18 and J is TRBJ2-7; 8 bases are a match to TRBD2. With V trimmed by 1 base and J by 2 bases, 7 bases remained unmatched. The V gene's germline CDR1 is KGHSH and CDR2 LQKENI. This CDR3 contains 16 residues. The CDR3 bases are TGTGCCAGCTCACCACTGGGTAGCGGGACCCCCTACGAGCAGTACTTC. Protein product: CASSPLGSGTPYEQYF.